The sequence of this T cell receptor beta chain was determined in a study of sequential checkpoint blockade in melanoma. Study in general: Randomization was 1:1 between first-line nivolumab→ipilimumab and ipilimumab→nivolumab.

Measured with immunoSEQ multiplex PCR; TCRdb has only the in-frame clones, and not every one. The sample includes roughly 20,000 clones, roughly four fifths seen only once; the top ten take roughly 56%. As to treatment: randomized to nivolumab then ipilimumab (arm A) or the reverse (arm B). No patient had prior DNA-damaging chemotherapy. Germline assignment: CDR1 SNHLY and CDR2 FYNNEI. V was trimmed by 3 bases and J by 6 bases, leaving 12 bases between them. CDR3 length equals 14 residues. The receptor's source is a human donor with melanoma. The chain joins TRBV2 to TRBJ1-5, with D unresolved. Here the sequenced sample was CD8+ T cells sorted from blood (inferred from file names), taken from a patient given nivolumab and ipilimumab in sequence. The CDR3 coding sequence is TGTGCCAGCAGTGACGGGGAAGCCGCTCAGCCCCAGCATTTT. Encoded protein: CASSDGEAAQPQHF. Variable domain in full (rest from reference TRBV2 and TRBJ1-5): EPEVTQTPSHQVTQMGQEVILRCVPISNHLYFYWYRQILGQKVEFLVSFYNNEISEKSEIFDDQFSVERPDGSNFTLKIRSTKLEDSAMYFCASSDGEAAQPQHFGDGTRLSIL.